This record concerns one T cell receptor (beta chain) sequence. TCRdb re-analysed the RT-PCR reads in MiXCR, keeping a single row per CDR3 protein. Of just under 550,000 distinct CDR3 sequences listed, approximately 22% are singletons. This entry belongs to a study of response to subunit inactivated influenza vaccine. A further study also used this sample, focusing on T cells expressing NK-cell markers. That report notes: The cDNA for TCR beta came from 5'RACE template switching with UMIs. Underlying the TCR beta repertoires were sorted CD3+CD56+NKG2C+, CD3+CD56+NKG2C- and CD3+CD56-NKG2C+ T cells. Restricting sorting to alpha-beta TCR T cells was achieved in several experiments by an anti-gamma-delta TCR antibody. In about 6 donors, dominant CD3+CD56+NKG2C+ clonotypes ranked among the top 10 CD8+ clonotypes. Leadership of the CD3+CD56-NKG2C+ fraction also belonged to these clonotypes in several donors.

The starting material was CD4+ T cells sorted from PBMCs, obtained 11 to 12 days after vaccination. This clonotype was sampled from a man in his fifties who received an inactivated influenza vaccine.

CDR3 coding DNA: TGTGCCAGCAGCTTAGTCTTCGGGGACACCACAGATACGCAGTATTTT. Encoded protein: CASSLVFGDTTDTQYF. The chain is built from TRBV7-2 and TRBJ2-3; D possibly corresponds to TRBD1 (6 bases). CDR1 is SGHTA and CDR2 is FQGNSA in the germline V gene. The CDR3 is made up of 16 amino acids. V lost 1 base to trimming and J lost 2 bases, with 13 bases between them. Complete variable domain (other parts from reference TRBV7-2 and TRBJ2-3): GAGVSQSPSNKVTEKGKDVELRCDPISGHTALYWYRQSLGQGLEFLIYFQGNSAPDKSGLPSDRFSAERTGGSVSTLTIQRTQQEDSAVYLCASSLVFGDTTDTQYFGPGTRLTVL.